Listed below are T cell receptor beta chains from one sample, sequenced in a study of blood T cell repertoires in COVID-19. Profiling relied on immunoSEQ multiplex PCR, and the TCRdb table lists in-frame clones only, not all of them. The sample carries 130,000 to 150,000 clones, over 85% recorded once. The sample comprised peripheral blood. Every receptor here comes from a human donor in a cohort sampled during active COVID-19. The CDR3 runs from the conserved cysteine through the conserved F or W. The D gene is left open where the match is weak. The size entry is marked missing in some rows and otherwise reads once, few, many or a size class.

TGTGCCAGCAGCCCCTTAGCGTCCCAAACCTCCTACGAGCAGTACTTC	CASSPLASQTSYEQYF	TRBV6-2/TRBV6-3	TRBJ2-7	-	once
TGCGCCAGCAGCTTAGACAGGGCAGGCTACGAGCAGTACTTC	CASSLDRAGYEQYF	TRBV5-1	TRBJ2-7	TRBD1	-
TGTGCCAGTAGTAGGGGCACTAGCGCGGAGACCCAGTACTTC	CASSRGTSAETQYF	TRBV19	TRBJ2-5	TRBD2	-
TGTGCCAGCAGCTTGGGTAGAGGCCGCTACGAGCAGTACTTC	CASSLGRGRYEQYF	TRBV5-6	TRBJ2-7	-	-
TGCGCCAGCAGCTTACAGGGGACGGGCACTGAAGCTTTCTTT	CASSLQGTGTEAFF	TRBV5-1	TRBJ1-1	TRBD1	-
TGTGCCAGCAGCCAAGATCGGGGGGTTTACAATGAGCAGTTCTTC	CASSQDRGVYNEQFF	TRBV3-1/TRBV3-2	TRBJ2-1	TRBD2	-
TGTGCCACCAGCAGAGACAGGGGATGGGACGAAAAACTGTTTTTT	CATSRDRGWDEKLFF	TRBV15	TRBJ1-4	-	-
TGTGCCAGCAAAAAGGACAGGGACTATGAAAAACTGTTTTTT	CASKKDRDYEKLFF	TRBV6-5	TRBJ1-4	TRBD1	-
TGTGCCAGCAAGACACCCGGGAAGTACGAGCAGTACTTC	CASKTPGKYEQYF	TRBV7-8	TRBJ2-7	-	once
TGCAGCGTTGAAACATGGAGTTTGGAGCAGTACTTC	CSVETWSLEQYF	TRBV29-1	TRBJ2-7	-	-
TGTGCCAGCAGTTTAGCATCCGGGACAGCCTCTTACGAGCAGTACTTC	CASSLASGTASYEQYF	TRBV27	TRBJ2-7	TRBD1	once
TGCAGTGCTAGTCATGGGAGCACTGAAGCTTTCTTT	CSASHGSTEAFF	TRBV20-1	TRBJ1-1	-	-
TGTGCCAGCAGTTTAACCCCCCGGGGGGGCTACACCTTC	CASSLTPRGGYTF	TRBV12-3/TRBV12-4	TRBJ1-2	-	-
TGTGCCAGCAGCGCCGAGGGGGATGGCACTGAAGCTTTCTTT	CASSAEGDGTEAFF	TRBV9	TRBJ1-1	-	many
TGTGCCAGCAGTTACGAGGGTTTGTCTGAAGCTTTCTTT	CASSYEGLSEAFF	TRBV6-5	TRBJ1-1	-	-
TGTGCCAGCAGCTTAAGCGGGGTCTACAATGAGCAGTTCTTC	CASSLSGVYNEQFF	TRBV7-3	TRBJ2-1	-	once
TGTGCCAGTACAGGGGGCCGAGGCTACACCTTC	CASTGGRGYTF	TRBV7-9	TRBJ1-2	TRBD1	-
TGTGCCAGCTCACCTAACAGGGGCCCTAACTATGGCTACACCTTC	CASSPNRGPNYGYTF	TRBV18	TRBJ1-2	TRBD1	-
TGTGCCAGCAGTTACGGCGGGGCGTACCAAGAGACCCAGTACTTC	CASSYGGAYQETQYF	TRBV6-2/TRBV6-3	TRBJ2-5	-	-
TGTGCCAGCAGTTCCCCGGGTATCGGGAATGAGCAGTTCTTC	CASSSPGIGNEQFF	TRBV27	TRBJ2-1	-	-
TGCGCCAGCAGCCAAGCACCGACAAACTCTGGAAACACCATATATTTT	CASSQAPTNSGNTIYF	TRBV4-1	TRBJ1-3	-	once
TGTGCCAGCAGTCCGGGGTTCTTTGGGACTGAAGCTTTCTTT	CASSPGFFGTEAFF	TRBV6-5	TRBJ1-1	-	few
TGTGCCAGCAGCTTATCCGGGACAGGGGCCCCCTGGCCGGGCAATCAGCCCCAGCATTTT	CASSLSGTGAPWPGNQPQHF	TRBV28	TRBJ1-5	TRBD1	-
TGTGCCAGCACAAGTCTAGCGGTTAGCACAGATACGCAGTATTTT	CASTSLAVSTDTQYF	TRBV6-5	TRBJ2-3	TRBD2	-
TGTGCCAGCAGTCCCTCGCGGTGGATTTCCTACGAGCAGTACTTC	CASSPSRWISYEQYF	TRBV27	TRBJ2-7	-	-
TGTGCCAGCAGTGTATCGGGACAGGGTTTTTTGTCCTACGAGCAGTACTTC	CASSVSGQGFLSYEQYF	TRBV27	TRBJ2-7	TRBD1	-
TGTGCCAGCAGCTTAGACTGGACAGGGTCCCACACAGATACGCAGTATTTT	CASSLDWTGSHTDTQYF	TRBV11-3	TRBJ2-3	TRBD1	-
TGTGCCAGCAGCTTAAACGGACAGTCCTACGAGCAGTACTTC	CASSLNGQSYEQYF	TRBV7-9	TRBJ2-7	-	-
TGTGCCAGCAGACCGGTAGGGGCGAACACCGGGGAGCTGTTTTTT	CASRPVGANTGELFF	TRBV27	TRBJ2-2	-	once
TGTGCCAGCAGCCCCGGGACAGGTACCTACGAGCAGTACTTC	CASSPGTGTYEQYF	TRBV9	TRBJ2-7	TRBD1	-
TGTGCCAGCAGCCCCGGTGCGGGGGGTTTGGATGAGCAGTTCTTC	CASSPGAGGLDEQFF	TRBV7-2	TRBJ2-1	TRBD2	once
TGTGCCAGCAGCGTAGCCGGACAGGGGTTAACTGAAGCTTTCTTT	CASSVAGQGLTEAFF	TRBV9	TRBJ1-1	TRBD1	-
TGTGCCAGCAGTGACGCCCTAGGGGGCCGCCCCTACGAGCAGTACTTC	CASSDALGGRPYEQYF	TRBV2	TRBJ2-7	TRBD1	-
TGTGCCAGCAGTTACGGGCAGGGTCCCTACGAGCAGTACTTC	CASSYGQGPYEQYF	TRBV6-5	TRBJ2-7	-	-
TGCGCCAGCAGCCTCGGGGGGGGGATGAACACTGAAGCTTTCTTT	CASSLGGGMNTEAFF	TRBV4-1	TRBJ1-1	-	-
TGCGCCAGCAGCCAAGAGACTAGCGGGGGGGTAGGGACCCAGTACTTC	CASSQETSGGVGTQYF	TRBV4-1	TRBJ2-5	TRBD2	-
TGTGCCAGCAGCTCCCGGACAGGGGGCACGAATGAGCAGTTCTTC	CASSSRTGGTNEQFF	TRBV7-3	TRBJ2-1	TRBD1	few
TGTGCCAGCAGCTTATTGCGGCAGGGCAGGAACGAGCAGTACTTC	CASSLLRQGRNEQYF	TRBV7-3	TRBJ2-7	-	-
TGTGCCAGCCGAACTAGCGGGGGATCCAATGAGCAGTTCTTC	CASRTSGGSNEQFF	TRBV2	TRBJ2-1	TRBD2	-
TGTGCCAGCAGCCCCCTTTATAGCGGGGGACGACTTAGCACAGATACGCAGTATTTT	CASSPLYSGGRLSTDTQYF	TRBV7-8	TRBJ2-3	TRBD2	once
TGTGCCAGCTCAAACAGGGTAAACACCGGGGAGCTGTTTTTT	CASSNRVNTGELFF	TRBV18	TRBJ2-2	-	-